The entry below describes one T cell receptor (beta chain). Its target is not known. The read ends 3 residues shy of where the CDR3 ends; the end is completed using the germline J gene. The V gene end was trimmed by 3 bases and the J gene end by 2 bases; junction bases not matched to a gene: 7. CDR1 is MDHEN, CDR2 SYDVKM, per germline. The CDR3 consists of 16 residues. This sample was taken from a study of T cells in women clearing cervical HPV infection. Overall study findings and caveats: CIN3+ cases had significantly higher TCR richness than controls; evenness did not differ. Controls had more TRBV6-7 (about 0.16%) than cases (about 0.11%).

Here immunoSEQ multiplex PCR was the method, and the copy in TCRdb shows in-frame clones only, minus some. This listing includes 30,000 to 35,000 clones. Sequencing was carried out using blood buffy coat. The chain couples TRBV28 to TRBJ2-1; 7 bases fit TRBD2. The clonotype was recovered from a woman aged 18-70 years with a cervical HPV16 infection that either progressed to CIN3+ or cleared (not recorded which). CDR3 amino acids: CASSFRWRETYNEQFF. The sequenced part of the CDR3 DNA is TGTGCCAGCAGTTTTCGTTGGCGGGAGACCTACAATGAG.